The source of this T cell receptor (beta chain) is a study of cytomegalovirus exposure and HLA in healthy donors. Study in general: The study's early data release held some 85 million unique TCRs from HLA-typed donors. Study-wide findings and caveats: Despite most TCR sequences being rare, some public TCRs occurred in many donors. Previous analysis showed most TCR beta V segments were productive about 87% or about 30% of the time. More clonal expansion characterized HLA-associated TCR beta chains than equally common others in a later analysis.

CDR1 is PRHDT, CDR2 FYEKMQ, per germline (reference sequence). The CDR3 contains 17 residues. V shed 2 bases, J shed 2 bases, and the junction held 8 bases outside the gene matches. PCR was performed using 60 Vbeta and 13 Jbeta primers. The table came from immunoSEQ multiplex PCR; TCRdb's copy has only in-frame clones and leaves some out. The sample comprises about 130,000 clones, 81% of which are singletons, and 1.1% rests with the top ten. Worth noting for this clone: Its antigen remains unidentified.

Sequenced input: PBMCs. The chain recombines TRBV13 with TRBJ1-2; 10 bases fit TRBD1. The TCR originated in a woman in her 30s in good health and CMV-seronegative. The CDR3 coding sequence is TGTGCCAGCAGCTTACCCGGGACAGGGGAAAAGAACTATGGCTACACCTTC. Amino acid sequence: CASSLPGTGEKNYGYTF.